This T cell receptor beta chain emerged from a study of breast tumors, draining lymph nodes, adjacent tissues. Study results and limitations: Tumor repertoires ranked between lymph nodes and nontumor tissue in diversity, with V and J gene preferences. The lymph node origin of tumor T cells was framed as consistent with a hypothesis, not demonstrated. Luminal-like breast cancer showed significantly higher tumor–nontumor repertoire similarity than basal-like.

This clonotype showed up just a few times. Its matching antigen is unknown. MiXCR was run by TCRdb on the multiplex PCR reads, yielding one entry per CDR3 protein. The table lists some 130,000 distinct CDR3 sequences, around 20% of them singletons. Axillary draining lymph nodes of breast cancer patients supplied the node samples. The CDR3 consists of 15 residues. Trimming stripped 4 bases from V and 5 bases from J, with 18 bases between. Germline V gives CDR1 SGHRS, CDR2 YFSETQ. The sequenced material came from axillary lymph node tissue. The receptor was derived from a female donor with breast cancer. Some clones in this sample may be carry-over from other donors' samples. The gene calls are TRBV5-1 and TRBJ1-2; D may be TRBD1 (5 bases). CDR3 DNA sequence: TGCGCCAGCAGCCTGGACACAAAGGGCCTGTATGGCTACACCTTC. It specifies CASSLDTKGLYGYTF.